Listed below are T cell receptor beta chains from one sample, sequenced in a study of long-term antiretroviral therapy in people with HIV. The assay was immunoSEQ multiplex PCR, and TCRdb's table has in-frame clones only and misses some. The data hold roughly 24,000 clones, with roughly 90% observed a single time. The specimen was unsorted PBMCs, collected 0.6 years after starting antiretroviral therapy. The receptors were sampled from a man aged 60 to 69 with HIV. CDR3s include the opening cysteine and the closing phenylalanine or tryptophan. A D gene is named only where the DNA matches it firmly. Clone size appears in some rows only: once, few, many, or a class for an expanded clone.

NA | TRBJ1-4 | 14 | TRBV19 | TRBD1 | TGTGCCAGTAGGGCCGGGACAGGTAATGAAAAACTGTTTTTT | CASRAGTGNEKLFF
NA | TRBJ2-2 | 15 | TRBV5-6 | NA | TGTGCCAGCAGCTTGTTAGAAGGGAGCACCGGGGAGCTGTTTTTT | CASSLLEGSTGELFF
NA | TRBJ2-1 | 15 | TRBV7-2 | TRBD1 | TGTGCCAGCAGCTCCCTCGGGACAGACTACAATGAGCAGTTCTTC | CASSSLGTDYNEQFF
few | TRBJ2-3 | 16 | TRBV7-9 | TRBD2 | TGTGCCAGCAGCTTAGTCGAGCGGGGGCGGACAGATACGCAGTATTTT | CASSLVERGRTDTQYF
NA | TRBJ2-1 | 17 | TRBV2 | TRBD2 | TGTGCCAGCAGAGCCGGGACTAGCGGGATTACAAACAATGAGCAGTTCTTC | CASRAGTSGITNNEQFF
NA | TRBJ2-3 | 16 | TRBV5-6 | TRBD2 | TGTGCCAGCAGCTTGGAACTAGCGGGAAGGCTAGATACGCAGTATTTT | CASSLELAGRLDTQYF
NA | TRBJ2-3 | 15 | TRBV15 | NA | TGTGCCGTATCCCTCGGACTGGTTAGCACAGATACGCAGTATTTT | CAVSLGLVSTDTQYF
NA | TRBJ2-5 | 16 | TRBV2 | TRBD2 | TGTGCCAGCACGAAAAACAAGGGACTACCTCAAGAGACCCAGTACTTC | CASTKNKGLPQETQYF
NA | TRBJ1-3 | 13 | TRBV30 | NA | TGTGCCTGGAGTGGACAGAATGGAAACACCATATATTTT | CAWSGQNGNTIYF
NA | TRBJ1-3 | 12 | TRBV19 | NA | TGTGCCAGTAGCGGTCCTGGAAACACCATATATTTT | CASSGPGNTIYF
NA | TRBJ1-1 | 14 | TRBV23-1 | NA | TGCGCCAGCAGTCCCCAACCCAAAACCCGGGAAGCTTTCTTT | CASSPQPKTREAFF
NA | TRBJ2-7 | 16 | TRBV18 | NA | TGTGCCAGCTCACCAACGGGGGCCGGGTCAACCTACGAGCAGTACTTC | CASSPTGAGSTYEQYF
NA | TRBJ2-1 | 13 | TRBV6-5 | NA | TGTGCCAGCAGTTACGCCAGGCACAATGAGCAGTTCTTC | CASSYARHNEQFF
NA | TRBJ1-5 | 15 | TRBV6-1 | TRBD1 | TGTGCCAGCAGAAAGGACAGGGAAACATATCGGCCCCAGCATTTT | CASRKDRETYRPQHF
NA | TRBJ1-3 | 19 | TRBV5-1 | TRBD1 | TGCGCCAGCAGCTGGGGGGTAACGGGACAGAGGATCGCTGGAAACACCATATATTTT | CASSWGVTGQRIAGNTIYF
NA | TRBJ2-7 | 16 | TRBV11-2 | NA | TGTGCCAGCAGCTGGGGGTCGACACCGGACCCTTATAGGCAGTACTTC | CASSWGSTPDPYRQYF
NA | TRBJ2-7 | 13 | TRBV6-5 | NA | TGTGCCAGCAGTTACCGCCAGACCTACGAGCAGTACTTC | CASSYRQTYEQYF
NA | TRBJ2-2 | 17 | TRBV19 | NA | TGTGCCAGTAGTTCCACCAGGGGATTTAAGGACACCGGGGAGCTGTTTTTT | CASSSTRGFKDTGELFF
NA | TRBJ2-2 | 15 | TRBV30 | NA | TGTGCCTGGAGAGCAATTCTACAGGGCCACGGGGAGCTGTTTTTT | CAWRAILQGHGELFF
NA | TRBJ1-5 | 14 | TRBV5-5 | NA | TGTGCCAGCAGCTTCGAGGGCTTTAATCAGCCCCAGCATTTT | CASSFEGFNQPQHF
NA | TRBJ1-5 | 14 | TRBV27 | NA | TGTGCCAGCAGAGGGTCGTCAAGCAATCAGCCCCAGCATTTT | CASRGSSSNQPQHF
NA | TRBJ1-1 | 15 | TRBV5-1 | TRBD1 | TGCGCCAGCAGCTCCGCCGGGACAGCTAACACTGAAGCTTTCTTT | CASSSAGTANTEAFF
NA | TRBJ2-7 | 15 | TRBV2 | TRBD2 | TGTGCCAGCAGAGAGCGACTAGCGGGGTCCTACGAGCAGTACTTC | CASRERLAGSYEQYF
NA | TRBJ1-2 | 14 | TRBV28 | TRBD1 | TGTGCCAGCAGTTTGGGACAGGGAACCTATGGCTACACCTTC | CASSLGQGTYGYTF
NA | TRBJ1-2 | 15 | TRBV27 | NA | TGTGCCAGCAGTTTAGGGGTCCCCAGCACCTATGGCTACACCTTC | CASSLGVPSTYGYTF
NA | TRBJ2-1 | 11 | TRBV20-1 | NA | TGCAGTGCTAGAGCGGGGGACCTCCTTTTCTTC | CSARAGDLLFF
NA | TRBJ1-2 | 14 | TRBV25-1 | TRBD1 | TGTGCCAGCAGTTTAGGGACAGGGCCCTATGGCTACACCTTC | CASSLGTGPYGYTF
NA | TRBJ2-2 | 16 | TRBV9 | NA | TGTGCCAGCAGCGTAGTTGGGCGGGGATTCACCGGGGAGCTGTTTTTT | CASSVVGRGFTGELFF